One and the same sample provided the 17 T cell receptor beta chains below, sequenced in a study of cytomegalovirus exposure and HLA in healthy donors. With 60 Vbeta and 13 Jbeta primers, the PCR was carried out. TCRdb's copy holds only in-frame clones and misses some; the assay was immunoSEQ multiplex PCR. The data show about 120,000 clones, with around 75% seen just once and less than 3.5% held by the top ten. The sample consisted of PBMCs. The receptor source for this set is a woman aged 40 to 50 in good health and CMV-seropositive.

V and J are TRBV7-9 and TRBJ1-6, with 8 nucleotides matching TRBD1. CDR1 SEHNR and CDR2 FQNEAQ come from the germline V gene (reference sequence). The length of the CDR3 is 14 residues. Trimming at V came to 5 bases and at J to 14 bases, leaving 11 bases not matched to a gene. CDR3 loop: CASSPGTGAPSLHF. The CDR3 nucleotides are TGTGCCAGCAGCCCCGGGACAGGAGCGCCATCCCTCCACTTT.

With respect to this clone: Germline is not matched at one junction end, which may reflect a read error. The gene calls are TRBV7-7 and TRBJ2-1; D is possibly TRBD1 (5 bases). The CDR3 is 16 amino acids. CDR1 is SSHAT, CDR2 FNYEAQ, per germline (reference sequence). The CDR3 loop is CASSLGVGSPYNEQFF. CDR3 bases: TGTGCTAGCAGCTTAGGGGTCGGGTCGCCTTACAATGAGCAGTTCTTC.

The chain combines TRBV30 with TRBJ2-2; the match to TRBD2 covers 9 bases. Germline V gives CDR1 GTSNPN, CDR2 SVGIG (reference sequence). J was trimmed by 5 bases and V by 4 bases; bases with no gene match: 8. CDR3 length: 15 amino acids. CDR3 region: CAWTGAGGGTGELFF. In DNA form, the CDR3 reads TGTGCCTGGACGGGAGCGGGGGGAGGAACCGGGGAGCTGTTTTTT.

The chain uses TRBV6-5 and TRBJ2-5; D is unclear. This CDR3 has 14 amino acids. V was shortened by 10 bases and J by 6 bases, with 21 bases between the two germline ends. Germline CDR1 and CDR2: MNHEY and SVGAGI. The CDR3 region is CATKQQAGHQTQYF. In nucleotides, the CDR3 is TGTGCCACCAAACAGCAGGCTGGCCATCAGACCCAGTACTTC.

V and J are TRBV14 and TRBJ2-7, with a tentative D call TRBD1 (6 bases). Germline values: CDR1 SGHDN, CDR2 FVKESK. V lost 4 bases to trimming and J lost 3 bases, with 13 bases between them. This CDR3 has 14 amino acids. CDR3 protein: CASSLQGTYYEQYF. Written as DNA, the CDR3 is TGTGCCAGCAGCCTCCAGGGGACCTACTACGAGCAGTACTTC. The variable domain in full, completed from reference TRBV14 and TRBJ2-7, reads EAGVTQFPSHSVIEKGQTVTLRCDPISGHDNLYWYRRVMGKEIKFLLHFVKESKQDESGMPNNRFLAERTGGTYSTLKVQPAELEDSGVYFCASSLQGTYYEQYFGPGTRLTVT.

J is TRBJ2-3 and V is TRBV29-1; a weak D match, TRBD1 (5 bases). The CDR3 covers 16 residues. From germline, CDR1 is SQVTM and CDR2 ANQGSEA. As DNA, the CDR3 is TGCGGTGCGAGGCAGGGCCCCCCCTATAGCACAGATACGCAGTATTTT. Its protein product is CGARQGPPYSTDTQYF.

The genes are TRBV5-6 and TRBJ1-1; D remains unclear. Germline V gives CDR1 SGHDT, CDR2 YYEEEE. The germline V and J ends were trimmed by 5 bases and 4 bases, with 15 bases remaining between them. The CDR3 is 14 residues long. The CDR3 sequence is CASSMYRASTEAFF. CDR3 in DNA: TGTGCCAGCAGTATGTATCGCGCGAGCACTGAAGCTTTCTTT.

The V and J genes are TRBV30 and TRBJ1-3; tentative D call: TRBD1 (5 bases). This CDR3 has 13 amino acids. Between the trimmed V and J ends, which lost 2 bases and 2 bases, there was a span of 7 bases. Germline V gene lookup returns CDR1 GTSNPN and CDR2 SVGIG (reference sequence). The CDR3 protein is CAWSQTAGNTIYF. The CDR3, as DNA: TGTGCCTGGAGTCAGACAGCTGGAAACACCATATATTTT.

For this clone: Other DNA variants within this sample encode the same CDR3. The chain employs TRBV4-3 and TRBJ2-7; 9 bases line up with TRBD2. CDR1 and CDR2 (germline): LGHNA, YSLEER. V shed 4 bases and J 4 bases; nucleotides not matched to a gene: 2. CDR3 length: 13 residues. The CDR3 DNA follows: TGCGCCAGCAGCCCCGGACTAGCGTACGAGCAGTACTTC. Translation gives CASSPGLAYEQYF.

The chain recombines TRBV27 with TRBJ2-1, with a weak D call TRBD2 (5 bases). Germline lookup yields CDR1 MNHEY and CDR2 SMNVEV (reference sequence). CDR3 size: 15 residues. With 4 bases removed from V and 2 bases from J, the gap between germline ends came to 12 bases. Written as DNA, the CDR3 is TGTGCCAGCAGTTATGGGAGTAATACCTACAATGAGCAGTTCTTC. Its translation: CASSYGSNTYNEQFF.

The rearrangement joins TRBV6-1 to TRBJ1-2; tentative D call: TRBD1 (5 bases). In germline, CDR1 is MNHNS, CDR2 SASEGT. Trimming left V 10 bases short and J 0 bases short, with 15 bases between. The CDR3 runs 14 residues. In DNA, the CDR3 is TGTGCCATCCCCAGGGACTCGACTAACTATGGCTACACCTTC. Translating it yields CAIPRDSTNYGYTF.

In DNA, the CDR3 is TGTGCCAGCAGCGTAGGGGGCCGTATGGGGCGGTACGAGCAGTACTTC. It translates to CASSVGGRMGRYEQYF. The chain uses TRBV9 and TRBJ2-7, with D possibly TRBD1 on 5 matching bases. The V end lost 0 bases, the J end lost 4 bases, and 17 bases lay between the germline ends. This CDR3 comprises 16 residues. The germline CDR1 and CDR2 sequences are SGDLS and YYNGEE.

This chain links TRBV9 with TRBJ2-7; possibly TRBD1 for D (5 bases). From germline, CDR1 is SGDLS and CDR2 YYNGEE. The V and J ends lost 0 bases and 1 base respectively, with 11 bases between them. This CDR3 comprises 15 residues. CDR3 bases: TGTGCCAGCAGCGTAGAGGCAGGGAATTCCTACGAGCAGTACTTC. Translating it yields CASSVEAGNSYEQYF. Full variable domain (missing parts from reference TRBV9 and TRBJ2-7): DSGVTQTPKHLITATGQRVTLRCSPRSGDLSVYWYQQSLDQGLQFLIQYYNGEERAKGNILERFSAQQFPDLHSELNLSSLELGDSALYFCASSVEAGNSYEQYFGPGTRLTVT.

The rearrangement joins TRBV5-1 to TRBJ1-1; perhaps TRBD1 as D (5 bases). Germline V gene data show CDR1 as SGHRS and CDR2 as YFSETQ. CDR3 length: 15 residues. V dropped 1 base and J dropped 4 bases, with 14 bases sitting between them. CDR3 DNA: TGCGCCAGCAGCTTGAGGCGTTTCGGGGGCACTGAAGCTTTCTTT. Translation gives CASSLRRFGGTEAFF.

The chain joins TRBV7-3 to TRBJ1-2, with TRBD1 matching 9 bases. Germline CDR1 reads SGHTA; CDR2 reads FQGTGA. CDR3 length equals 13 residues. Unmatched junction bases numbered 5, after V lost 4 bases and J lost 8 bases. The CDR3 nucleotides are TGTGCCAGCAGCTCCGGGACAGGGCACGGCTACACCTTC. This encodes CASSSGTGHGYTF.

V and J are TRBV27 and TRBJ2-7, with 9 bases fitting TRBD1. Germline-derived CDR1 and CDR2 are MNHEY and SMNVEV (reference sequence). The CDR3 contains 16 residues. With V trimmed by 5 bases and J by 0 bases, 8 bases remained unmatched. The CDR3 region is CASSTRRGQGSYEQYF. Written as DNA, the CDR3 is TGTGCCAGCAGTACCCGTCGGGGACAGGGCTCCTACGAGCAGTACTTC.

V gene TRBV4-1 combines with J gene TRBJ1-1, with D perhaps matching TRBD1 (6 bases). The CDR3 has 15 residues. The germline V and J ends were trimmed by 3 bases and 2 bases, with 13 bases remaining between them. Germline-derived CDR1 and CDR2 are MGHRA and YSYEKL. The CDR3 coding sequence is TGCGCCAGCAGCCAGATGACAGGCCGAAACACTGAAGCTTTCTTT. Protein product: CASSQMTGRNTEAFF.